The 20 T cell receptor beta chains in this list originate from one sample, sequenced in a study of blood T cell repertoires in COVID-19. Data came from immunoSEQ multiplex PCR; TCRdb stores just in-frame clones and leaves some out. Of under 150,000 clones in the sample, around 89% were seen once. The sample consisted of peripheral blood. The receptors originated from a middle-aged man with active or convalescent COVID-19.

V gene TRBV5-1 combines with J gene TRBJ2-1; D is perhaps TRBD1 (5 bases). Trimming pared 4 bases from V and 5 bases from J, leaving 13 bases between. The CDR3 length is 14 residues. Per germline, CDR1 SGHRS and CDR2 YFSETQ. The CDR3 DNA is TGCGCCAGCAGCCTGACAGTGACGGACAATGAGCAGTTCTTC. Translation gives CASSLTVTDNEQFF.

The chain employs TRBV28 and TRBJ2-7; 8 nucleotides line up with TRBD1. CDR3 size: 15 residues. Germline-derived CDR1 and CDR2 are MDHEN and SYDVKM. V lost 4 bases, J lost 2 bases, and 7 bases stayed unmatched. The CDR3, as DNA: TGTGCCAGCAGTTCACCGGACAGGGCCACCTACGAGCAGTACTTC. As protein: CASSSPDRATYEQYF.

In DNA form, the CDR3 reads TGCGCCAGCAGCCAAGTAGCGGGAGGGCCCGTCTACGAGCAGTACTTC. Translation: CASSQVAGGPVYEQYF. This chain links TRBV4-1 with TRBJ2-7, with 11 positions matching TRBD2. The V segment lost 1 base and the J segment 3 bases; nucleotides outside the gene matches: 5. This CDR3 is 16 amino acids long. Germline loops: CDR1 MGHRA, CDR2 YSYEKL.

This rearrangement joins TRBV19 to TRBJ1-2; 9 positions agree with TRBD1. V was clipped by 7 bases and J by 4 bases; unmatched bases: 4. The CDR3 spans 13 residues. From germline, CDR1 is LNHDA and CDR2 SQIVND (reference sequence). The CDR3 sequence is CASKTGGAYGYTF. As DNA, the CDR3 is TGTGCCAGTAAGACAGGGGGAGCCTATGGCTACACCTTC.

The chain couples TRBV6-1 to TRBJ1-5, with D maybe TRBD1 (5 bases). This CDR3 is 16 amino acids long. V was pared by 1 base and J by 1 base, with 11 bases between. The germline V gene has CDR1 MNHNS and CDR2 SASEGT. CDR3 nucleotide sequence: TGTGCCAGCAGTGAAGTACTGGGGGGAAGCAATCAGCCCCAGCATTTT. The encoded protein is CASSEVLGGSNQPQHF.

The chain has TRBV24-1 and TRBJ2-1; TRBD1 might be the D (6 bases). Per the germline V gene, CDR1 is KGHDR and CDR2 is SFDVKD. V lost 3 bases and J lost 7, with 12 bases in between. The CDR3 totals 14 residues. The CDR3 reads CATSDLTGLNEQFF. The CDR3 DNA is TGTGCCACCAGTGATCTCACAGGGTTGAATGAGCAGTTCTTC.

The chain uses TRBV5-1 and TRBJ1-2, with TRBD1 matching over 7 bases. This CDR3 contains 15 residues. Losses at the gene ends were 0 bases for V and 7 bases for J; bases not matched to a gene: 9. Per the germline V gene, CDR1 is SGHRS and CDR2 is YFSETQ. CDR3 bases: TGCGCCAGCAGCTTGGAGGCAGGGGGATTAATTGGCTACACCTTC. Its translation is CASSLEAGGLIGYTF.

As DNA, the CDR3 is TGTGCCAGCAGGGGGAGGGAGACCCAGTACTTC. As protein: CASRGRETQYF. The gene calls are TRBV2 and TRBJ2-5; tentatively, D is TRBD2 (6 bases). Per the germline V gene, CDR1 is SNHLY and CDR2 is FYNNEI. V lost 6 bases and J 5 bases, leaving 7 bases between the germline ends. This CDR3 has 11 amino acids.

This chain joins TRBV29-1 and TRBJ2-3, with 9 bases lining up with TRBD2. The junction had 9 bases not matched to a gene; V was cut back by 5 bases and J by 6 bases. Germline V gene lookup returns CDR1 SQVTM and CDR2 ANQGSEA. This CDR3 spans 14 amino acids. The CDR3 DNA follows: TGCAGCGTTTCACCTAGCGGGAATTCGGATACGCAGTATTTT. It specifies CSVSPSGNSDTQYF.

J is TRBJ2-1 and V is TRBV15; 10 bases agree with TRBD2. V gave up 0 bases and J gave up 6 bases; unmatched junction bases: 5. Germline V gene lookup returns CDR1 LNHNV and CDR2 YYDKDF (reference sequence). The CDR3 covers 16 residues. As DNA, the CDR3 is TGTGCCACCAGCAGAGATGCTAGCGGGGGCATCAATGAGCAGTTCTTC. It encodes CATSRDASGGINEQFF.

The rearrangement links TRBV9 to TRBJ2-7; TRBD1 agrees at 7 bases. The CDR3 is 16 amino acids. CDR1 is SGDLS, CDR2 YYNGEE, per germline. V was clipped by 0 bases and J by 5 bases; unmatched bases: 11. CDR3 loop: CASSVGQGVGWNEQYF. The CDR3 DNA reads as TGTGCCAGCAGCGTAGGACAGGGAGTGGGGTGGAACGAGCAGTACTTC. Filled out from reference TRBV9 and TRBJ2-7, the complete variable domain reads DSGVTQTPKHLITATGQRVTLRCSPRSGDLSVYWYQQSLDQGLQFLIQYYNGEERAKGNILERFSAQQFPDLHSELNLSSLELGDSALYFCASSVGQGVGWNEQYFGPGTRLTVT.

The chain carries TRBV4-1 and TRBJ2-1; 9 bases map to TRBD2. The germline V gene encodes CDR1 MGHRA and CDR2 YSYEKL. After removal of 1 base from V and 7 bases from J, the junction contained 11 bases not matched to a gene. CDR3 length: 17 residues. CDR3 amino acids: CASSQVFGGGASNEQFF. The CDR3 bases are TGCGCCAGCAGCCAAGTCTTCGGCGGGGGGGCAAGTAATGAGCAGTTCTTC.

This clone was seen only once. The rearrangement links TRBV2 to TRBJ2-3; D uncertain. Germline V gives CDR1 SNHLY, CDR2 FYNNEI. The CDR3 sequence is 14 residues long. V gave up 6 bases and J gave up 2 bases, with 12 bases separating them. The CDR3: CASRRNTYTDTQYF. CDR3 coding DNA: TGTGCCAGCAGGCGGAATACCTACACAGATACGCAGTATTTT.

The V and J genes are TRBV10-3 and TRBJ2-1, with 9 bases aligning to TRBD2. V lost 3 bases to trimming and J lost 12 bases; unmatched junction nucleotides: 6. The germline CDR1 and CDR2 sequences are ENHRY and SYGVKD. The CDR3 totals 13 residues. The chain's CDR3 is CAISDPSGTRQFF. DNA of the CDR3: TGTGCCATCAGTGACCCTAGCGGGACCCGGCAGTTCTTC.

This chain joins TRBV24-1 and TRBJ2-3, with 7 nucleotides matching TRBD1. The CDR3 covers 19 residues. Germline loops: CDR1 KGHDR, CDR2 SFDVKD. The J segment lost 2 bases and the V segment lost 0 bases, leaving 13 bases of the junction unmatched. The CDR3 loop is CATSDLEGAQGWNTDTQYF. CDR3 DNA: TGTGCCACCAGTGATTTGGAGGGTGCACAGGGGTGGAACACAGATACGCAGTATTTT.

The chain has TRBV6-6 and TRBJ1-3; D unresolved. Looked up from germline, CDR1 is MNHNY and CDR2 is SVGAGI (reference sequence). V lost 4 bases, J lost 2 bases, and 15 bases lay in between. This CDR3 comprises 16 residues. The CDR3 region is CASSSGRPGAGNTIYF. The CDR3 DNA follows: TGTGCCAGCAGTTCAGGACGTCCCGGGGCTGGAAACACCATATATTTT.

The CDR3 loop is CASSYSKWSSYEQYF. The DNA of the CDR3 is TGTGCCAGCAGTTACTCGAAGTGGAGCTCCTACGAGCAGTACTTC. This chain joins TRBV6-2 or TRBV6-3 and TRBJ2-7; D call uncertain. Looked up from germline, CDR1 is MNHEY and CDR2 is SVGEGT. Deletions cut 0 bases from V and 0 bases from J, with 9 bases between. CDR3 size: 15 residues.

V and J are TRBV3-1 (or the pseudogene TRBV3-2) and TRBJ2-3; D is unclear. The CDR3 length is 13 residues. Germline CDR1 and CDR2: LGHDT and YNNKEL (reference sequence). The V and J ends lost 2 bases and 3 bases respectively, with 6 bases between them. CDR3 coding DNA: TGTGCCAGCAGCCAATTGAGTACAGATACGCAGTATTTT. Amino acid sequence: CASSQLSTDTQYF.

The chain combines TRBV5-1 with TRBJ2-7; 8 nucleotides match TRBD2. Trimming at V came to 10 bases and at J to 7 bases, leaving 19 bases not matched to a gene. CDR1 is SGHRS and CDR2 is YFSETQ in the germline V gene. The CDR3 extends over 15 amino acids. The CDR3 loop reads CARRVGASGRGEQYF. The CDR3 DNA is TGCGCCCGCCGCGTCGGGGCTAGCGGGCGGGGGGAGCAGTACTTC.

The chain recombines TRBV30 with TRBJ1-5; the D gene is possibly TRBD1 (6 bases). V lost 6 bases, J lost 4 bases, and 16 bases lay in between. This CDR3 has 14 residues. CDR1 is GTSNPN, CDR2 SVGIG, per germline (reference sequence). CDR3 coding DNA: TGTGCCTGCCAAACGACAGGCTTAAATCAGCCCCAGCATTTT. It specifies CACQTTGLNQPQHF.